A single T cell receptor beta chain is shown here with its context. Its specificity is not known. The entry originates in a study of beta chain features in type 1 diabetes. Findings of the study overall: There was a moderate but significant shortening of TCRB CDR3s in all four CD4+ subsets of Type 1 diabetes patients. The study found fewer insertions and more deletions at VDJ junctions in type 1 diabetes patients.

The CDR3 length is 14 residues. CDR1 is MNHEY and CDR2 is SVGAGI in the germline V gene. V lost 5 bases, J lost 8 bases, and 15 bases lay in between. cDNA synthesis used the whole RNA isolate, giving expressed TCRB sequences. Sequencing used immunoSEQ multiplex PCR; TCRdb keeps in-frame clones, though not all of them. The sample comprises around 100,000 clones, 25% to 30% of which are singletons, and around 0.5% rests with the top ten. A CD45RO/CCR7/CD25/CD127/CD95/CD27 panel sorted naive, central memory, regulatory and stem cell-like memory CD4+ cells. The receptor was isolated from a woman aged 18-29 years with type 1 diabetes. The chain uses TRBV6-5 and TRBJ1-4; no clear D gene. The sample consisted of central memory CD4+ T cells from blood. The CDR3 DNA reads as TGTGCCAGCAGTCCTCGGAAGTGGAGGGAAAAACTGTTTTTT. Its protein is CASSPRKWREKLFF.